Following are 20 T cell receptor beta chains from one sample sequenced in a study of blood T cell repertoires in COVID-19. Clones were read by immunoSEQ multiplex PCR, and TCRdb kept only the in-frame ones, dropping some. The sample carries 80,000 to 100,000 clones, roughly 86% recorded once. What was sequenced was peripheral blood. The receptors stem from a woman aged 80 or over in a cohort sampled during active or convalescent COVID-19.

The genes are TRBV28 and TRBJ2-5; D not certain. Germline CDR1 and CDR2: MDHEN and SYDVKM. The V end was cut by 8 bases, the J end by 5 bases, with 21 bases between. This CDR3 comprises 15 residues. The CDR3 DNA sequence: TGTGCCAGCGAGAGTAGCAGAGTCCCTTTGGAGACCCAGTACTTC. It codes for CASESSRVPLETQYF.

The gene calls are TRBV28 and TRBJ2-6, with 8 bases matching TRBD2. The CDR3 length is 18 residues. With V trimmed by 1 base and J by 0 bases, 5 bases remained unmatched. Germline V gives CDR1 MDHEN, CDR2 SYDVKM. The CDR3 protein is CASSLFLAGSSGANVLTF. In DNA form, the CDR3 reads TGTGCCAGCAGTTTATTTTTAGCGGGGAGCTCTGGGGCCAACGTCCTGACTTTC.

This clone was recorded once. The V and J genes are TRBV9 and TRBJ2-1; possibly TRBD2 for D (5 bases). Germline assignment: CDR1 SGDLS and CDR2 YYNGEE. The CDR3 totals 15 residues. The V end was cut by 4 bases, the J end by 4 bases, with 15 bases between. CDR3 coding DNA: TGTGCCAGCAGCCCCTGGGAGAGGGAGTACAATGAGCAGTTCTTC. Protein: CASSPWEREYNEQFF.

The rearrangement links TRBV5-1 to TRBJ1-1; TRBD1 is a possible D gene (6 bases). V was clipped by 0 bases and J by 6 bases, with 9 bases between them. Germline V CDR1 and CDR2: SGHRS, YFSETQ. CDR3 length: 13 residues. The CDR3 bases are TGCGCCAGCAGCTTGGCCGGGACATCTGAAGCTTTCTTT. This encodes CASSLAGTSEAFF.

This chain joins TRBV28 and TRBJ1-5; 7 bases fit TRBD1. The CDR3 has 17 residues. Germline CDR1 MDHEN, CDR2 SYDVKM. Trimming took 7 bases from V and 0 from J; bases not matched to a gene: 12. CDR3 region: CASTPGTGAISNQPQHF. The CDR3 DNA is TGTGCCAGCACCCCAGGTACAGGGGCGATTAGCAATCAGCCCCAGCATTTT.

The V and J genes are TRBV24-1 and TRBJ2-2; 9 bases map to TRBD1. The CDR3 has 16 amino acids. V lost 0 bases and J lost 4; bases outside the gene matches: 2. Germline V gene lookup returns CDR1 KGHDR and CDR2 SFDVKD. The CDR3 nucleotides are TGTGCCACCAGTGATTTGGACAGGGGGATCACCGGGGAGCTGTTTTTT. Translating it yields CATSDLDRGITGELFF.

The rearrangement joins TRBV3-1 (or the pseudogene TRBV3-2) to TRBJ1-3, with unresolved D. Germline V gives CDR1 LGHDT, CDR2 YNNKEL (reference sequence). The CDR3 contains 13 residues. V was cut by 4 bases and J by 4 bases, with 8 bases left in between. The CDR3 nucleotides are TGTGCCAGCAGCCTGAGAGGAGGAAACACCATATATTTT. Protein sequence: CASSLRGGNTIYF.

The rearrangement joins TRBV7-2 to TRBJ2-3; the D gene is possibly TRBD2 (6 bases). The germline CDR1 and CDR2 sequences are SGHTA and FQGNSA. CDR3 length: 13 amino acids. V was pared by 5 bases and J by 10 bases, with 16 bases between. CDR3 in amino acids: CASSDRDSWSQYF. DNA of the CDR3: TGTGCCAGCAGCGACCGGGACTCCTGGTCGCAGTATTTT.

The genes are TRBV27 and TRBJ1-3; D is ambiguous. Germline V lookup: CDR1 MNHEY, CDR2 SMNVEV (reference sequence). V was trimmed by 5 bases and J by 2 bases, leaving 19 bases between them. The CDR3 runs to 17 residues. DNA of the CDR3: TGTGCCAGCAGTCCTCAACAGAGCCCCCTTACTGGAAACACCATATATTTT. Translating it yields CASSPQQSPLTGNTIYF.

The chain links TRBV10-1 to TRBJ1-1; no definite D call. V gave up 6 bases and J gave up 0 bases, with 8 bases separating them. Per germline, CDR1 WNHNN and CDR2 SYGVQD (reference sequence). The CDR3 is 13 residues long. Written as DNA, the CDR3 is TGCGCCAGCAGAGCCACTATGAACACTGAAGCTTTCTTT. This encodes CASRATMNTEAFF.

The chain combines TRBV12-3 or TRBV12-4 with TRBJ1-1; tentative D call: TRBD1 (5 bases). The CDR3 is 12 residues long. With 4 bases removed from V and 4 bases from J, the gap between germline ends came to 7 bases. The CDR3 spells CASSYGGTEAFF. DNA for the CDR3: TGTGCCAGCAGTTACGGGGGCACTGAAGCTTTCTTT.

CDR3 protein: CASSHEGSGNTIYF. CDR3 DNA: TGTGCCAGCAGTCATGAAGGGAGTGGAAACACCATATATTTT. The chain is built from TRBV6-6 and TRBJ1-3; D remains ambiguous. Per germline, CDR1 MNHNY and CDR2 SVGAGI (reference sequence). Trimming cost V 5 bases and J 3 bases, with 11 bases left between them. This CDR3 spans 14 amino acids.

This rearrangement joins TRBV6-5 to TRBJ1-1; TRBD1 might be the D (5 bases). Germline CDR1 is MNHEY and CDR2 is SVGAGI. This CDR3 contains 13 residues. V lost 0 bases and J 9 bases, leaving 11 bases between the germline ends. The CDR3 loop is CASSYSDSPQAFF. For the CDR3, the DNA is TGTGCCAGCAGTTACTCCGACAGTCCCCAAGCTTTCTTT.

The genes are TRBV5-5 and TRBJ1-5; the D gene is possibly TRBD1 (5 bases). The CDR3 covers 14 residues. Germline CDR1 and CDR2: SGHKS and YYEKEE (reference sequence). Trimming took off 6 bases at V and 5 bases at J, with 15 bases between the two ends. The CDR3 loop reads CASTPWGGDQPQHF. For the CDR3, the DNA is TGTGCCAGCACCCCGTGGGGAGGGGATCAGCCCCAGCATTTT.

The CDR3 reads CASSQQGFEAFF. CDR3 nucleotides: TGTGCCAGCAGCCAGCAGGGTTTTGAAGCTTTCTTT. This chain links TRBV3-1 (or the pseudogene TRBV3-2) with TRBJ1-1, with D possibly matching TRBD1 (5 bases). The CDR3 spans 12 residues. V lost 3 bases, J lost 7 bases, and 9 bases lay in between. In germline, CDR1 is LGHDT, CDR2 YNNKEL (reference sequence).

The chain joins TRBV6-5 to TRBJ2-2; perhaps TRBD1 as D (6 bases). Germline CDR1 and CDR2: MNHEY and SVGAGI. V gave up 6 bases and J gave up 4 bases, with 12 bases separating them. This CDR3 spans 14 amino acids. In DNA, the CDR3 is TGTGCCAGCAGGCCATCAGGGGTCACCGGGGAGCTGTTTTTT. Translating it yields CASRPSGVTGELFF.

The chain joins TRBV24-1 to TRBJ2-5; D may be TRBD2 (6 bases). Germline lookup yields CDR1 KGHDR and CDR2 SFDVKD. V was trimmed by 3 bases and J by 2 bases, leaving 12 bases between them. The CDR3 is made up of 15 amino acids. The CDR3 DNA reads as TGTGCCACCAGTGATCCCGCCGCGGGGCAAGAGACCCAGTACTTC. Translating it yields CATSDPAAGQETQYF.

CDR3 region: CASSPGGAGGYTF. As DNA, the CDR3 is TGCGCCAGCAGCCCCGGGGGGGCCGGGGGCTACACCTTC. The rearrangement joins TRBV5-1 to TRBJ1-2; a weak D match, TRBD1 (6 bases). This CDR3 comprises 13 residues. Germline V gene data show CDR1 as SGHRS and CDR2 as YFSETQ. The V end was cut by 4 bases, the J end by 8 bases, with 15 bases between.

The J gene is TRBJ1-2, the V gene TRBV7-9; unclear D gene. Trimming shortened V by 2 bases and J by 2 bases, and 9 bases separated the two germline ends. Per the germline V gene, CDR1 is SEHNR and CDR2 is FQNEAQ (reference sequence). There are 14 residues in the CDR3. CDR3 region: CASSLQVTNYGYTF. The CDR3 bases are TGTGCCAGCAGCTTACAGGTGACGAACTATGGCTACACCTTC.

This clone was recorded only once. The J gene is TRBJ2-1, the V gene TRBV9; possible D gene TRBD2, 6 bases. Germline assignment: CDR1 SGDLS and CDR2 YYNGEE. The CDR3 length is 13 residues. The germline V and J ends were trimmed by 3 bases and 7 bases, with 11 bases remaining between them. The CDR3 region has the DNA TGTGCCAGCAGCGCTCGACTAGAAAATGAGCAGTTCTTC. Encoded protein: CASSARLENEQFF.